This TCR beta chain comes out of a study of T cell changes during pregnancy in multiple sclerosis. Profiled with immunoSEQ multiplex PCR; TCRdb holds only in-frame clones, not every one. The sample has tens of thousands of clones, 93% seen once; the top ten hold under 3%. The CDR3 has 15 residues. V was pared by 8 bases and J by 5 bases, with 19 bases between. The germline CDR1 and CDR2 sequences are WSHSY and SAAADI. This TCR came from a female donor with multiple sclerosis, enrolled in a pregnancy study. The starting material was peripheral blood, obtained in the second trimester of pregnancy. The chain is built from TRBV10-2 and TRBJ1-3, with D maybe TRBD1 (5 bases). The CDR3 DNA reads TGCGCCAGCTCAGATGGGGGGTCACGGAGAAACACCATATATTTT. Protein: CASSDGGSRRNTIYF.